These 8 T cell receptor beta chains were sequenced from one sample in a study of blood T cell repertoires in COVID-19. Generated by immunoSEQ multiplex PCR, the TCRdb table keeps only in-frame clones and is missing some. The sample holds tens of thousands of clones; approximately 88% are singletons and the top ten take 5.2%. Input material: peripheral blood. The receptors originated from a man aged 55 to 69 with COVID-19, enrolled during active disease.

This sequence joins TRBV12-3 or TRBV12-4 and TRBJ2-7; 7 bases map to TRBD2. V gave up 6 bases and J gave up 5 bases; unmatched junction bases: 4. The CDR3 sequence is 12 residues long. The CDR3 loop is CASRWGGNEQYF. Here the CDR3 DNA reads TGTGCCAGCAGGTGGGGGGGGAACGAGCAGTACTTC.

The J gene is TRBJ1-2, the V gene TRBV4-3; D gene unclear. Trimming took off 3 bases at V and 3 bases at J, with 14 bases between the two ends. Germline V gene lookup returns CDR1 LGHNA and CDR2 YSLEER. The CDR3 covers 15 residues. In nucleotides, the CDR3 is TGCGCCAGCAGCCAGGAGCAAGGCGTTTACTATGGCTACACCTTC. Translation: CASSQEQGVYYGYTF.

The V and J genes are TRBV4-2 and TRBJ2-7; TRBD2 matches at 10 bases. This CDR3 is built from 17 residues. CDR1 is LGHNA and CDR2 is YNFKEQ in the germline V gene. The V gene end was trimmed by 1 base and the J gene end by 5 bases; junction bases not matched to a gene: 11. The CDR3 sequence: CASSQGEGAGGPHEQYF. The CDR3 DNA reads as TGTGCCAGCAGCCAAGGGGAGGGAGCGGGAGGGCCCCACGAGCAGTACTTC.

The CDR3 is CASSFGRDYTSEQYF. As DNA, the CDR3 is TGTGCCAGCAGCTTTGGTCGGGACTATACTTCCGAGCAGTACTTC. The rearrangement links TRBV7-9 to TRBJ2-7; 7 bases line up with TRBD2. This CDR3 is 15 amino acids long. J was trimmed by 6 bases and V by 3 bases; bases with no gene match: 11. CDR1 is SEHNR and CDR2 is FQNEAQ in the germline V gene (reference sequence).

The chain couples TRBV5-1 to TRBJ2-3; 10 nucleotides align to TRBD1. V lost 4 bases, J lost 2 bases, and 10 bases stayed unmatched. This CDR3 has 17 residues. Germline CDR1 and CDR2: SGHRS and YFSETQ. The CDR3 protein is CASSVGRTGGFTDTQYF. The CDR3 DNA reads TGCGCCAGCAGCGTAGGAAGGACAGGGGGTTTCACAGATACGCAGTATTTT. Full variable domain (rest looked up from reference TRBV5-1 and TRBJ2-3): KAGVTQTPRYLIKTRGQQVTLSCSPISGHRSVSWYQQTPGQGLQFLFEYFSETQRNKGNFPGRFSGRQFSNSRSEMNVSTLELGDSALYLCASSVGRTGGFTDTQYFGPGTRLTVL.

The CDR3 DNA follows: TGTGCCAGCAGTGAGGTCCCAGGGGGAGACACCGGGGAGCTGTTTTTT. The encoded protein is CASSEVPGGDTGELFF. The chain combines TRBV25-1 with TRBJ2-2; 7 bases agree with TRBD1. CDR1 is MGHDK and CDR2 is SYGVNS in the germline V gene. The CDR3 sequence is 16 residues long. The trim removed 3 bases at V and 3 bases at J, leaving 7 bases unmatched. Complete variable domain (other parts from reference TRBV25-1 and TRBJ2-2): EADIYQTPRYLVIGTGKKITLECSQTMGHDKMYWYQQDPGMELHLIHYSYGVNSTEKGDLSSESTVSRIRTEHFPLTLESARPSHTSQYLCASSEVPGGDTGELFFGEGSRLTVL.

This chain joins TRBV5-1 and TRBJ1-6, with 9 bases identical to TRBD1. J gave up 7 bases and V 7 bases, and 0 bases lay outside the gene matches. The CDR3 is made up of 12 amino acids. Germline CDR1 and CDR2: SGHRS and YFSETQ. The chain's CDR3 is CASGTGNSPLHF. DNA for the CDR3: TGCGCCAGCGGGACAGGGAATTCACCCCTCCACTTT.

This chain connects TRBV24-1 to TRBJ2-5, with a possible D match to TRBD1 (6 bases). CDR3 length equals 16 residues. Trimming shortened V by 4 bases and J by 1 base, and 15 bases separated the two germline ends. Germline lookup yields CDR1 KGHDR and CDR2 SFDVKD. The CDR3 region is CATSDSDRFSQETQYF. CDR3 in DNA: TGTGCCACCAGTGACTCAGACAGGTTCTCCCAAGAGACCCAGTACTTC.